The 19 T cell receptor beta chains below come from one sample, sequenced in a study of Graves' ophthalmopathy and Graves' hyperthyroidism. The sequenced template was RNA, covering the TCR beta CDR3 region. First-round RT-PCR with HTBI primers preceded a second-round multiplex PCR. TCRdb processed the multiplex PCR reads anew with MiXCR; each CDR3 protein has one entry. The repertoire includes 350,000 to 400,000 distinct CDR3 sequences, 15% of them detected once, and about 7.3% sits in the top ten. The sequenced sample consisted of peripheral blood. These receptors were taken from a woman aged 18-35 years with stable Graves' hyperthyroidism.

This clonotype was recorded many times. The chain recombines TRBV19 with TRBJ1-6; D unresolved. Germline values: CDR1 LNHDA, CDR2 SQIVND (reference sequence). V gave up 3 bases and J gave up 8 bases, with 14 bases separating them. The CDR3 length is 15 residues. CDR3 DNA sequence: TGTGCCAGTAGTATGCTCCGGGGTCGGGATTCACCCCTCCACTTT. Translated: CASSMLRGRDSPLHF.

This clonotype was counted at least ten times. The V and J genes are TRBV6-2 or TRBV6-3 and TRBJ1-2, with unresolved D. Per germline, CDR1 MNHEY and CDR2 SVGEGT. This CDR3 is 13 amino acids long. V lost 4 bases, J lost 2 bases, and 8 bases lay in between. CDR3 residues: CASSWQQNYGYTF. The CDR3 DNA reads TGTGCCAGCAGTTGGCAACAGAACTATGGCTACACCTTC.

This clonotype was counted many times. The chain links TRBV4-1 to TRBJ1-1; TRBD1 is a possible D gene (5 bases). From germline, CDR1 is MGHRA and CDR2 YSYEKL. Trimming cost V 2 bases and J 7 bases, with 11 bases left between them. The CDR3 is 13 residues long. CDR3 sequence (DNA): TGCGCCAGCAGCCAAAGGGGTCTGCGTGAAGCTTTCTTT. Translated, it gives CASSQRGLREAFF.

This clonotype was seen ten or more times. V usage is TRBV19 and J usage is TRBJ1-1; D is unresolved. Trimming pared 2 bases from V and 4 bases from J, leaving 14 bases between. This CDR3 has 15 amino acids. Germline CDR1 is LNHDA and CDR2 is SQIVND (reference sequence). CDR3 nucleotide sequence: TGTGCCAGTAGTATACACGACACTGGCTCCACTGAAGCTTTCTTT. It is translated as CASSIHDTGSTEAFF.

This clonotype appeared many times. This chain links TRBV7-9 with TRBJ1-6; 8 positions agree with TRBD1. The trim removed 4 bases at V and 8 bases at J, leaving 4 bases unmatched. The CDR3 is 14 residues long. The V gene's germline CDR1 is SEHNR and CDR2 FQNEAQ (reference sequence). The DNA for the CDR3 is TGTGCCAGCAGCTCGACAGGGGAGTATTCACCCCTCCACTTT. Amino acid sequence: CASSSTGEYSPLHF.

At least ten counts were recorded for this clonotype. The chain is built from TRBV12-3 or TRBV12-4 and TRBJ2-2; 7 nucleotides match TRBD2. This CDR3 comprises 15 residues. The junction had 2 bases not matched to a gene; V was cut back by 3 bases and J by 1 base. The chain's CDR3 is CASSFRGGNTGELFF. CDR3 in DNA: TGTGCCAGCAGTTTCCGCGGGGGGAACACCGGGGAGCTGTTTTTT.

The sample holds many counts of this clonotype. The V call is TRBV19, the J call TRBJ1-1; maybe TRBD1 (6 bases). Germline assignment: CDR1 LNHDA and CDR2 SQIVND (reference sequence). The CDR3 covers 14 residues. V lost 9 bases and J 6 bases, leaving 20 bases between the germline ends. The CDR3 nucleotides are TGTGCCAGCACAAGACAGGCCAGGGATGCTGAAGCTTTCTTT. Amino acids: CASTRQARDAEAFF.

This clonotype was seen many times. This chain links TRBV13 with TRBJ1-2, with 10 bases matching TRBD1. V trimming: 4 bases; J trimming: 8 bases; junction bases outside the gene matches: 13. This CDR3 has 16 amino acids. Germline CDR1 is PRHDT and CDR2 is FYEKMQ (reference sequence). Here the CDR3 DNA reads TGTGCCAGCAGCTCGCCCCTTGACAGGGGGCGGGTGGGCTACACCTTC. It specifies CASSSPLDRGRVGYTF.

This clonotype was detected many times. The V and J genes are TRBV19 and TRBJ2-6, with D unresolved. V was pared by 1 base and J by 3 bases, with 4 bases between. Germline CDR1 is LNHDA and CDR2 is SQIVND (reference sequence). The CDR3 runs 14 residues. For the CDR3, the DNA is TGTGCCAGTAGTATAGGGAGTGGGGCCAACGTCCTGACTTTC. Protein sequence: CASSIGSGANVLTF.

This clonotype showed up many times. This sequence joins TRBV25-1 and TRBJ1-2, with D unclear. CDR1 MGHDK and CDR2 SYGVNS come from the germline V gene. Trimming took off 2 bases at V and 6 bases at J, with 7 bases between the two ends. The CDR3 length is 12 residues. In DNA form, the CDR3 reads TGTGCCAGCAGTGAACAAGTGAATGGCTACACCTTC. Amino acid sequence: CASSEQVNGYTF.

This clonotype was counted ten times or more. The chain combines TRBV6-1 with TRBJ1-6, with D possibly being TRBD1 (6 bases). CDR3 size: 14 residues. Per the germline V gene, CDR1 is MNHNS and CDR2 is SASEGT. V lost 6 bases and J lost 0, with 6 bases in between. The chain's CDR3 is CASRDSSYNSPLHF. The DNA of the CDR3 is TGTGCCAGCAGGGACAGCTCCTATAATTCACCCCTCCACTTT.

At least ten counts were recorded for this clonotype. The chain combines TRBV12-3 or TRBV12-4 with TRBJ2-1; D possibly corresponds to TRBD1 (5 bases). The CDR3 covers 14 residues. V dropped 5 bases and J dropped 1 base, with 9 bases sitting between them. Written as DNA, the CDR3 is TGTGCCAGCAGTACAGGTGTTTCCTACAATGAGCAGTTCTTC. The encoded protein is CASSTGVSYNEQFF.

The table lists this clonotype with many counts. This chain connects TRBV15 to TRBJ1-5; no reliable D call. V lost 6 bases, J lost 5 bases, and 11 bases lay in between. Germline V lookup: CDR1 LNHNV, CDR2 YYDKDF (reference sequence). The CDR3 runs to 13 residues. The chain's CDR3 is CATRGTRDQPQHF. The CDR3 DNA is TGTGCCACCAGGGGTACCCGGGATCAGCCCCAGCATTTT.

The V gene is TRBV3-1, the J gene TRBJ1-1, with D unclear. CDR1 is LGHDT and CDR2 is YNNKEL in the germline V gene (reference sequence). This CDR3 contains 14 residues. Trimming took off 3 bases at V and 1 base at J, with 9 bases between the two ends. The CDR3 region is CASSQDFENTEAFF. The DNA for the CDR3 is TGTGCCAGCAGCCAGGATTTTGAGAACACTGAAGCTTTCTTT.

This chain links TRBV6-1 with TRBJ2-3; TRBD1 aligns across 11 bases. Germline trimming cut 4 bases from V and 5 bases from J; bases unmatched to any gene: 5. CDR3 length: 15 amino acids. Germline loops: CDR1 MNHNS, CDR2 SASEGT. CDR3 nucleotide sequence: TGTGCCAGCAGTGGGGACAGGGGGAAGAAAGATACGCAGTATTTT. As protein: CASSGDRGKKDTQYF.

This clonotype was found a few times. The V gene is TRBV5-6, the J gene TRBJ2-7; 9 nucleotides match TRBD1. There are 14 residues in the CDR3. V lost 5 bases, J lost 9 bases, and 12 bases stayed unmatched. CDR1 is SGHDT, CDR2 YYEEEE, per germline. CDR3 coding DNA: TGTGCCAGCAGTTTTCCGGGACAGGGTAATCGGCAGTACTTC. Translating it yields CASSFPGQGNRQYF.

This clonotype was seen a handful of times. The chain links TRBV14 to TRBJ2-7, with TRBD1 as a possible D gene (5 bases). Germline lookup yields CDR1 SGHDN and CDR2 FVKESK. Trimming took off 2 bases at V and 2 bases at J, with 10 bases between the two ends. The CDR3 is 14 amino acids. CDR3 nucleotides: TGTGCCAGCAGCCAATTCGACAGAACCTACGAGCAGTACTTC. Its protein product is CASSQFDRTYEQYF.

This clonotype was seen at least ten times. The chain carries TRBV13 and TRBJ1-1, with 8 positions matching TRBD1. V gave up 4 bases and J gave up 3 bases; unmatched junction bases: 10. The CDR3 extends over 16 amino acids. Germline V gene sequence: CDR1 PRHDT, CDR2 FYEKMQ (reference sequence). CDR3 loop: CASSSPDRAGDTEAFF. CDR3 coding DNA: TGTGCCAGCAGCTCGCCGGACAGGGCGGGAGACACTGAAGCTTTCTTT.

The sample holds many counts of this clonotype. The rearrangement links TRBV6-1 to TRBJ1-3; 7 bases agree with TRBD1. J lost 0 bases, V lost 6 bases, and 5 bases had no gene match. Germline-derived CDR1 and CDR2 are MNHNS and SASEGT. The CDR3 has 15 residues. Written as DNA, the CDR3 is TGTGCCAGCAGATCACAGGGGACCTCTGGAAACACCATATATTTT. This sequence encodes CASRSQGTSGNTIYF.